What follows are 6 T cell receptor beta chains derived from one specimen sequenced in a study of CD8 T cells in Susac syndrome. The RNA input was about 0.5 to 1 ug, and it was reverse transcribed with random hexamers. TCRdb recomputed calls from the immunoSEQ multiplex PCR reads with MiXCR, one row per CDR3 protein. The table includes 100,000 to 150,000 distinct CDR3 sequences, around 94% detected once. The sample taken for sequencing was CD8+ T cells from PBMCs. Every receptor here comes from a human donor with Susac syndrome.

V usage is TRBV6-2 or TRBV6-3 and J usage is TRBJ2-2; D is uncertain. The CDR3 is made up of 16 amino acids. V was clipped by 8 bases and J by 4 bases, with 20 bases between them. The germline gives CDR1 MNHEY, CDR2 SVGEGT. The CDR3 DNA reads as TGTGCCAGCCCTAAGGAGTATGGGTTTGGCACCGGGGAGCTGTTTTTT. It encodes CASPKEYGFGTGELFF.

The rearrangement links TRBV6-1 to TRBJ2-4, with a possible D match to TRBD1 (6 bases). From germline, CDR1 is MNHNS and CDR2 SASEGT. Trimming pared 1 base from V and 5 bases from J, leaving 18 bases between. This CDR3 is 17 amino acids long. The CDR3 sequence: CASSEEVAGVDENIQYF. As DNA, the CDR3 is TGTGCCAGCAGTGAAGAGGTTGCAGGGGTAGATGAAAACATTCAGTACTTC.

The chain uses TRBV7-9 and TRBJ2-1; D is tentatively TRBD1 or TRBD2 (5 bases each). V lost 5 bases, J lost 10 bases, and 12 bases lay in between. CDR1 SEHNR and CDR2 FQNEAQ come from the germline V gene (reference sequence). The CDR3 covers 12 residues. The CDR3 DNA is TGTGCCAGCAGCGAGAGGGGTCTAGAGCAGTTCTTC. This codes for CASSERGLEQFF.

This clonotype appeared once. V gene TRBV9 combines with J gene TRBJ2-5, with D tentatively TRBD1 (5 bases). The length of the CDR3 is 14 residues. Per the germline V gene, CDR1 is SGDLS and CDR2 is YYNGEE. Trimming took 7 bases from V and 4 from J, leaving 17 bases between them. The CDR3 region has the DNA TGTGCCAGCGGGTTAGGGGCGCAACGAGAGACCCAGTACTTC. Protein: CASGLGAQRETQYF.

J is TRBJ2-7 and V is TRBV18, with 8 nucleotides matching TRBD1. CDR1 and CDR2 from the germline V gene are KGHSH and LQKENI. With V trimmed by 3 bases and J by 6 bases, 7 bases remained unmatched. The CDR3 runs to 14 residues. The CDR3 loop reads CASSPGQGFAEQYF. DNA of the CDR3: TGTGCCAGCTCACCCGGACAGGGTTTCGCCGAGCAGTACTTC.

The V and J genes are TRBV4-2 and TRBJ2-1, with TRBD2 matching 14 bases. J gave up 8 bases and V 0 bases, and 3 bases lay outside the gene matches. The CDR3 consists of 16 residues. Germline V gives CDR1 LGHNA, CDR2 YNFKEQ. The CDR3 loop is CASSQEGTSGSDEQFF. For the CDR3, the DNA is TGTGCCAGCAGCCAAGAAGGGACTAGCGGGAGCGATGAGCAGTTCTTC.